This TCR beta chain was captured by sequencing in a study of T cell repertoires in ileal Crohn's disease. Study information: All patients had surgery for stricturing (around 61%) or penetrating (around 40%) disease. Study-wide results and limits: Sorted CD8 T cells held more high-frequency clones than CD4.

Time point here: neoterminal ileum biopsy at postoperative endoscopy, about 6 months after surgery. Generated by immunoSEQ multiplex PCR, the TCRdb table keeps only in-frame clones and is missing some. The sample shows about 62,000 clones, approximately 91% of them seen only once. This clone has a single count. The antigen remains unidentified. Sequences were obtained from ileal tissue. This TCR derives from an adult with Crohn's disease.

CDR3 in amino acids: CASSVTGGNSPLHF. The CDR3 DNA is TGTGCCAGCAGCGTTACGGGGGGGAATTCACCCCTCCACTTT. The rearrangement uses TRBV5-6 and TRBJ1-6; a weak D match, TRBD1 (5 bases). The CDR3 consists of 14 residues. Trimming took off 4 bases at V and 7 bases at J, with 12 bases between the two ends. Germline CDR1 is SGHDT and CDR2 is YYEEEE. The whole variable domain, remainder taken from reference TRBV5-6 and TRBJ1-6, is DAGVTQSPTHLIKTRGQQVTLRCSPKSGHDTVSWYQQALGQGPQFIFQYYEEEERQRGNFPDRFSGHQFPNYSSELNVNALLLGDSALYLCASSVTGGNSPLHFGNGTRLTVT.